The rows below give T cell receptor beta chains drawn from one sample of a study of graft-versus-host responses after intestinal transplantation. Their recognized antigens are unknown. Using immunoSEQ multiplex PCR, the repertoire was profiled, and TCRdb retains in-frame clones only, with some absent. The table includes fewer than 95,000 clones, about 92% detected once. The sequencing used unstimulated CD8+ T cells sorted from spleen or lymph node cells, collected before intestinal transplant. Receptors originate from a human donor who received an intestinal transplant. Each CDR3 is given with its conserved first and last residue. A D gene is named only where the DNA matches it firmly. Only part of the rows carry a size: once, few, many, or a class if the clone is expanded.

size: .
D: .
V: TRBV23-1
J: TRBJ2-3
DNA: TGCGCCAGCAGTCACCCCCACACAGATACGCAGTATTTT
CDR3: CASSHPHTDTQYF

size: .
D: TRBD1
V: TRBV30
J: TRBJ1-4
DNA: TGTGCCTCCCGAACCGGGACAGGGGATGAAAAACTGTTTTTT
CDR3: CASRTGTGDEKLFF

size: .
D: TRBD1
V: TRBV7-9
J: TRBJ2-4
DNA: TGTGCCAGCAGCTCCGCCCGACAGGGGGGGGCCAAAAACATTCAGTACTTC
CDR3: CASSSARQGGAKNIQYF

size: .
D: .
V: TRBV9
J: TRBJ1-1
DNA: TGTGCCAGCAGCGTGCCAGGGGCGAACACTGAAGCTTTCTTT
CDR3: CASSVPGANTEAFF

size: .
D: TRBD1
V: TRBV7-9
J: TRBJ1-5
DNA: TGTGCCAGCAGTTTGGGACAGTATCAGCCCCAGCATTTT
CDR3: CASSLGQYQPQHF

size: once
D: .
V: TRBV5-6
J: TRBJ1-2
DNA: TGTGCCAGCAGCAACTGGATTCAGGGTTACTATGGCTACACCTTC
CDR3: CASSNWIQGYYGYTF

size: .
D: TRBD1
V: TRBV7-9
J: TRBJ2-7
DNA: TGTGCCAGCAGCTCCGGGACAGGGAGCCTCTACGAGCAGTACTTC
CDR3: CASSSGTGSLYEQYF

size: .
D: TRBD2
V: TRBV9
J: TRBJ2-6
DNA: TGTGCCAGCAGCGTAGAAGAGGGAGGGATAACACTCTCTGGGGCCAACGTCCTGACTTTC
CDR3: CASSVEEGGITLSGANVLTF

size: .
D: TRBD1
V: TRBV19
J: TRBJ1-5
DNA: TGTGCCAGTAGTATATGGGGACAGGGCAATCAGCCCCAGCATTTT
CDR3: CASSIWGQGNQPQHF

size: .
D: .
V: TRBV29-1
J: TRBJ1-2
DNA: TGCAGCGTTGAAGTTAGCGCCAGCTATGGCTACACCTTC
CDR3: CSVEVSASYGYTF

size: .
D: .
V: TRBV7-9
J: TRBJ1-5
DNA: TGTGCCAGCAGCTTAGGGGGGCCCGATCAGCCCCAGCATTTT
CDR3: CASSLGGPDQPQHF

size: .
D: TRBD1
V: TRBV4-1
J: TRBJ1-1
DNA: TGCGCCAGCAGCCCCCGCAGGGGGACTGAAGCTTTCTTT
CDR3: CASSPRRGTEAFF

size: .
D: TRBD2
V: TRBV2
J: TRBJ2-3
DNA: TGTGCCAGCAGCGATAACCTAGCGGGGGCCAACACAGATACGCAGTATTTT
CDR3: CASSDNLAGANTDTQYF

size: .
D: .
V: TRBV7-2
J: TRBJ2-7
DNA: TGTGCCAGCGGGGCGTTTGGCGGGGCCGGCTACGAGCAGTACTTC
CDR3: CASGAFGGAGYEQYF

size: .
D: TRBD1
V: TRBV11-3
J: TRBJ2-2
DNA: TGTGCCAGCTCCTCAGGTGGACAGGGTTCTCCAGGGGAGCTGTTTTTT
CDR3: CASSSGGQGSPGELFF

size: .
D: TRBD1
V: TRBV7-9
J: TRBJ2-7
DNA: TGTGCCAGCAGCTTAACCGGACAGGGCTCCTACGAGCAGTACTTC
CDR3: CASSLTGQGSYEQYF

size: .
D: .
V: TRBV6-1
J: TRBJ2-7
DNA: TGTGCCAGCAACAAACTAGTTTACGAGCAGTACTTC
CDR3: CASNKLVYEQYF

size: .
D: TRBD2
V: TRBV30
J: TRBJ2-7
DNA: TGTGCCTGGAGTGTATCTAGCGGGGGGTTCTACGAGCAGTACTTC
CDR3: CAWSVSSGGFYEQYF